This TCR beta chain was captured in a study of blood T cell repertoires in COVID-19. Study at large: COVID-19 samples collected from the United States, Italy and Spain covered acute and convalescent phases. PBMCs, B-cell-depleted T cells, or T cells provided the cDNA or gDNA that made up the material.

Trimming stripped 2 bases from V and 8 bases from J, with 10 bases between. The CDR3 is made up of 13 amino acids. Libraries were prepared by immunoSEQ multiplex PCR; TCRdb keeps only in-frame clonotypes and omits some of them. The sample shows more than 250,000 clones, roughly 82% of them seen only once. The chain joins TRBV12-3 or TRBV12-4 to TRBJ2-1; D remains ambiguous. The source material was peripheral blood. This TCR was recovered from a woman aged 50 to 60 with acute or convalescent COVID-19. CDR3 amino acids: CASSLYSRDEQFF. The CDR3 nucleotides are TGTGCCAGCAGTTTATATAGTCGGGATGAGCAGTTCTTC.